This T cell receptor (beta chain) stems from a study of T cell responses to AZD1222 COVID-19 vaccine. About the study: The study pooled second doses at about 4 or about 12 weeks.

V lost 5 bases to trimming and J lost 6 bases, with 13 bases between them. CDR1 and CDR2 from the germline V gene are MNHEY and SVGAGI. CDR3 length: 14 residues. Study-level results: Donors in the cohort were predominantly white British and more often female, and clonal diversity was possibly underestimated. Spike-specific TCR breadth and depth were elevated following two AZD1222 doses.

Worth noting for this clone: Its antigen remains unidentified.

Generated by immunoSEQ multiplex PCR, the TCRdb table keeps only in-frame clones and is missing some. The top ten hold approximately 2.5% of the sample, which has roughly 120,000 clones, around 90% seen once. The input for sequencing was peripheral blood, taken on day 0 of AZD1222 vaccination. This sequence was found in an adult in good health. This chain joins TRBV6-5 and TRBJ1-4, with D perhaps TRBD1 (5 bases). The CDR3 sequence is CASSPGYGDEKLFF. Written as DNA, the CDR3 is TGTGCCAGCAGTCCAGGGTACGGGGATGAAAAACTGTTTTTT.